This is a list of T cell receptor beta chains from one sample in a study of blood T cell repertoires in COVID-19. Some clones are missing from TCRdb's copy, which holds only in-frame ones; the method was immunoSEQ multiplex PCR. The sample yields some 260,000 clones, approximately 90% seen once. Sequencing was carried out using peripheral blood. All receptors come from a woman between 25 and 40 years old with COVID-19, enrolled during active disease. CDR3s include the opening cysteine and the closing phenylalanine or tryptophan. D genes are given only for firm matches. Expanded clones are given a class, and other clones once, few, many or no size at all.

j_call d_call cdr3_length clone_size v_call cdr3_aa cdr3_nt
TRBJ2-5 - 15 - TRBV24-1 CATSEIYDRQETQYF TGTGCCACCAGTGAAATCTATGACAGGCAAGAGACCCAGTACTTC
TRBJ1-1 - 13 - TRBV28 CASSPGLNTEAFF TGTGCCAGCAGCCCAGGACTAAACACTGAAGCTTTCTTT
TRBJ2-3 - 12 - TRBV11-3 CASSLRSDTQYF TGTGCCAGCAGCCTCAGGTCGGATACGCAGTATTTT
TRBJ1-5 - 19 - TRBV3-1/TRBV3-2 CASSHTAITTDYSNQPQHF TGTGCCAGCAGCCACACAGCCATTACCACCGATTATAGCAATCAGCCCCAGCATTTT
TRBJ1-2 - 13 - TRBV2 CASPTGGLYGYTF TGTGCCAGCCCGACGGGAGGACTCTATGGCTACACCTTC
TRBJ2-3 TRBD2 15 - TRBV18 CASSRTSGSTDTQYF TGTGCCAGCTCACGAACTAGCGGTAGCACAGATACGCAGTATTTT
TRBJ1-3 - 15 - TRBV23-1 CASSQLWAAWFPRYF TGCGCCAGCAGTCAATTGTGGGCAGCCTGGTTCCCCCGATATTTT
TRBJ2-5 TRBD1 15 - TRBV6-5 CASSLQGAPKETQYF TGTGCCAGCAGCCTTCAGGGGGCCCCCAAAGAGACCCAGTACTTC
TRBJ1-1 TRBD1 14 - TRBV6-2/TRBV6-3 CASSGQVTNTEAFF TGTGCCAGCAGTGGACAGGTGACGAACACTGAAGCTTTCTTT
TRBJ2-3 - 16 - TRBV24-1 CATSAWGGLNTDTQYF TGTGCCACCAGTGCCTGGGGGGGGCTCAACACAGATACGCAGTATTTT
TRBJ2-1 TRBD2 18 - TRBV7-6 CASSLGLAGGSSYNEQFF TGTGCCAGCAGCTTAGGACTAGCGGGAGGGAGCTCCTACAATGAGCAGTTCTTC
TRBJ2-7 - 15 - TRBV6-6 CASKVSDRSSYEQYF TGTGCCAGCAAGGTTAGTGACAGGAGCTCCTACGAGCAGTACTTC
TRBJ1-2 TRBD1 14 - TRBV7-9 CASSSAGQPYGYTF TGTGCCAGCAGCTCCGCGGGACAGCCCTATGGCTACACCTTC
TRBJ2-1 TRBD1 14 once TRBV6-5 CASSSQTGLYEQFF TGTGCCAGCAGTTCTCAGACAGGGCTCTATGAGCAGTTCTTC
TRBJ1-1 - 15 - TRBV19 CASSRWTVENTEAFF TGTGCCAGTAGTAGATGGACAGTGGAGAACACTGAAGCTTTCTTT
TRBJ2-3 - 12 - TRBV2 CASSPGKDTQYF TGTGCCAGCAGTCCAGGGAAAGATACGCAGTATTTT
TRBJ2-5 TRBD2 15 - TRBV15 CATSRLAGIQETQYF TGTGCCACCAGCAGACTAGCGGGTATCCAAGAGACCCAGTACTTC
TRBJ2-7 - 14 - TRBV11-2 CASSFGGGGYEQYF TGTGCCAGCAGCTTCGGAGGGGGGGGTTACGAGCAGTACTTC
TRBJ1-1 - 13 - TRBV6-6 CASLEGVNTEAFF TGTGCCAGCCTTGAGGGGGTGAACACTGAAGCTTTCTTT
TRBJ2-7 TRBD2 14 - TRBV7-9 CASSLVSSGGEQYF TGTGCCAGCAGCTTAGTGTCTAGCGGGGGGGAGCAGTACTTC
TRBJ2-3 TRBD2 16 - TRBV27 CATLAGGEGATRTQYF TGTGCCACTTTAGCGGGGGGGGAAGGGGCCACGAGGACGCAGTATTTT
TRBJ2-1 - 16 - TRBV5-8 CASSTSPGLSYNEQFF TGTGCCAGCAGCACAAGTCCGGGTTTATCCTACAATGAGCAGTTCTTC
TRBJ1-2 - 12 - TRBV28 CASSLRPGGYTF TGTGCCAGCAGTTTACGTCCGGGAGGCTACACCTTC
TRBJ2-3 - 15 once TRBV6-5 CASNEGTLSTDTQYF TGTGCCAGCAACGAGGGGACTCTAAGCACAGATACGCAGTATTTT
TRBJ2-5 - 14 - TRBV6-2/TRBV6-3 CASSAWGVGETQYF TGTGCCAGCAGCGCGTGGGGGGTGGGAGAGACCCAGTACTTC
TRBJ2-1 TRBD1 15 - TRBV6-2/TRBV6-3 CASSSSGTGYNEQFF TGTGCCAGCAGTTCATCCGGGACAGGGTACAATGAGCAGTTCTTC
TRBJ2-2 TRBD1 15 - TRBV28 CASSLSTGATGELFF TGTGCCAGCAGCCTAAGTACAGGGGCCACCGGGGAGCTGTTTTTT
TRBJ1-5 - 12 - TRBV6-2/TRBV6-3 CASSYPEISQHF TGTGCCAGCAGTTACCCAGAAATTTCCCAGCATTTT
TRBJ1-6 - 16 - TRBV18 CASSPTGVTYNSPLHF TGTGCCAGCTCACCAACAGGAGTGACCTATAATTCACCCCTCCACTTT